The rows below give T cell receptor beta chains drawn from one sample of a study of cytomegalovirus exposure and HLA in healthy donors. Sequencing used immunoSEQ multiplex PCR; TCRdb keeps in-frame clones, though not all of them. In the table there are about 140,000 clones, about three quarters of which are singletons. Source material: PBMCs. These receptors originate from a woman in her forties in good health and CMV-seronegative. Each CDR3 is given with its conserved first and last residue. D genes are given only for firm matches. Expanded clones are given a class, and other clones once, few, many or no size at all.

CDR3aa: CASSKQGAVEKLFF
CDR3nt: TGTGCCAGCAGTAAACAGGGGGCGGTTGAAAAACTGTTTTTT
d_gene: TRBD1
v_gene: TRBV2
len: 14
abundance: NA
j_gene: TRBJ1-4

CDR3aa: CASSTSPSSEQYF
CDR3nt: TGTGCTAGCAGCACGAGCCCATCAAGCGAGCAGTACTTC
d_gene: NA
v_gene: TRBV7-7
len: 13
abundance: NA
j_gene: TRBJ2-7

CDR3aa: CASSVAGVTDTQYF
CDR3nt: TGTGCCAGCAGCGTAGCGGGGGTCACAGATACGCAGTATTTT
d_gene: NA
v_gene: TRBV9
len: 14
abundance: NA
j_gene: TRBJ2-3

CDR3aa: CASSQDRGTEQFF
CDR3nt: TGCGCCAGCAGCCAAGATCGGGGTACTGAGCAGTTCTTC
d_gene: NA
v_gene: TRBV4-3
len: 13
abundance: NA
j_gene: TRBJ2-1

CDR3aa: CASSFTGTENEKLFF
CDR3nt: TGTGCCAGCAGCTTTACCGGGACTGAGAATGAAAAACTGTTTTTT
d_gene: NA
v_gene: TRBV5-8
len: 15
abundance: NA
j_gene: TRBJ1-4

CDR3aa: CASRTGLNTEAFF
CDR3nt: TGTGCCAGCCGGACAGGGCTGAACACTGAAGCTTTCTTT
d_gene: TRBD1
v_gene: TRBV6-1
len: 13
abundance: NA
j_gene: TRBJ1-1

CDR3aa: CASSLAGGKNTGELFF
CDR3nt: TGTGCCAGCAGCCTAGCGGGGGGTAAGAACACCGGGGAGCTGTTTTTT
d_gene: TRBD2
v_gene: TRBV5-6
len: 16
abundance: NA
j_gene: TRBJ2-2

CDR3aa: CASSMGQGARTEAFF
CDR3nt: TGTGCCAGCAGCATGGGACAGGGGGCGCGCACTGAAGCTTTCTTT
d_gene: TRBD1
v_gene: TRBV7-9
len: 15
abundance: NA
j_gene: TRBJ1-1

CDR3aa: CASSLGGPNQPQHF
CDR3nt: TGTGCCAGCAGTTTAGGAGGGCCCAATCAGCCCCAGCATTTT
d_gene: NA
v_gene: TRBV28
len: 14
abundance: NA
j_gene: TRBJ1-5

CDR3aa: CAIRRGTESTDTQYF
CDR3nt: TGTGCCATCAGGCGCGGGACCGAAAGCACAGATACGCAGTATTTT
d_gene: NA
v_gene: TRBV10-3
len: 15
abundance: NA
j_gene: TRBJ2-3

CDR3aa: CASRRGQGKFNEQFF
CDR3nt: TGTGCCAGCAGAAGAGGACAGGGAAAGTTCAATGAGCAGTTCTTC
d_gene: TRBD1
v_gene: TRBV27
len: 15
abundance: NA
j_gene: TRBJ2-1

CDR3aa: CASSLAGVQYF
CDR3nt: TGTGCCAGCAGCTTGGCGGGGGTACAGTACTTC
d_gene: NA
v_gene: TRBV5-8
len: 11
abundance: NA
j_gene: TRBJ2-7

CDR3aa: CASKRTDRINYGYTF
CDR3nt: TGTGCCAGCAAAAGAACGGACAGAATAAACTATGGCTACACCTTC
d_gene: NA
v_gene: TRBV6-1
len: 15
abundance: NA
j_gene: TRBJ1-2

CDR3aa: CASSPLGVRTGELFF
CDR3nt: TGCGCCAGCAGCCCCCTAGGAGTGCGCACCGGGGAGCTGTTTTTT
d_gene: NA
v_gene: TRBV4-1
len: 15
abundance: once
j_gene: TRBJ2-2

CDR3aa: CASSASQGTGEYEQYF
CDR3nt: TGTGCCAGCAGCGCCTCCCAGGGGACAGGGGAATACGAGCAGTACTTC
d_gene: TRBD1
v_gene: TRBV9
len: 16
abundance: NA
j_gene: TRBJ2-7

CDR3aa: CASTRLSNYGYTF
CDR3nt: TGTGCCAGCACTAGATTGTCTAACTATGGCTACACCTTC
d_gene: NA
v_gene: TRBV2
len: 13
abundance: NA
j_gene: TRBJ1-2

CDR3aa: CASSYSRGCGYTF
CDR3nt: TGTGCCAGCAGTTACTCGAGAGGGTGTGGCTACACCTTC
d_gene: NA
v_gene: TRBV6-5
len: 13
abundance: NA
j_gene: TRBJ1-2

CDR3aa: CASKPDTMNTEAFF
CDR3nt: TGTGCCAGCAAACCAGACACCATGAACACTGAAGCTTTCTTT
d_gene: NA
v_gene: TRBV7-3
len: 14
abundance: NA
j_gene: TRBJ1-1

CDR3aa: CASSLSPNTGELFF
CDR3nt: TGTGCCAGCAGCCTTAGTCCGAACACCGGGGAGCTGTTTTTT
d_gene: NA
v_gene: TRBV11-2
len: 14
abundance: few
j_gene: TRBJ2-2

CDR3aa: CASRLGTGSTDTQYF
CDR3nt: TGTGCCAGCAGGCTCGGGACAGGTAGCACAGATACGCAGTATTTT
d_gene: TRBD1
v_gene: TRBV7-9
len: 15
abundance: NA
j_gene: TRBJ2-3

CDR3aa: CASSYSPGDGYGYTF
CDR3nt: TGTGCCAGCAGTTACTCCCCAGGGGATGGCTATGGCTACACCTTC
d_gene: NA
v_gene: TRBV6-6
len: 15
abundance: NA
j_gene: TRBJ1-2

CDR3aa: CASSPTGHEQFF
CDR3nt: TGTGCCAGCAGTCCCACAGGGCATGAGCAGTTCTTC
d_gene: NA
v_gene: TRBV28
len: 12
abundance: NA
j_gene: TRBJ2-1

CDR3aa: CATSSVETGKHTYF
CDR3nt: TGTGCCACCAGCAGTGTCGAAACAGGGAAACATACTTACTTC
d_gene: NA
v_gene: TRBV15
len: 14
abundance: NA
j_gene: TRBJ2-7

CDR3aa: CASIPGRGGGELFF
CDR3nt: TGTGCCAGTATCCCAGGAAGGGGTGGCGGGGAGCTGTTTTTT
d_gene: NA
v_gene: TRBV19
len: 14
abundance: NA
j_gene: TRBJ2-2

CDR3aa: CASSLIPTDTQYF
CDR3nt: TGTGCCAGCAGTTTAATCCCGACAGATACGCAGTATTTT
d_gene: NA
v_gene: TRBV27
len: 13
abundance: NA
j_gene: TRBJ2-3

CDR3aa: CASRKEQGMNTEAFF
CDR3nt: TGTGCCAGCAGAAAGGAACAGGGTATGAACACTGAAGCTTTCTTT
d_gene: NA
v_gene: TRBV2
len: 15
abundance: few
j_gene: TRBJ1-1

CDR3aa: CASSFPQGTATNYGYTF
CDR3nt: TGTGCCAGCAGTTTTCCCCAGGGGACAGCCACTAACTATGGCTACACCTTC
d_gene: TRBD1
v_gene: TRBV28
len: 17
abundance: few
j_gene: TRBJ1-2

CDR3aa: CASSPRRGTGELFF
CDR3nt: TGTGCCAGCAGCCCCAGACGGGGGACCGGGGAGCTGTTTTTT
d_gene: NA
v_gene: TRBV7-2
len: 14
abundance: NA
j_gene: TRBJ2-2

CDR3aa: CASSLSGGRVSNQPQHF
CDR3nt: TGTGCCAGCAGTTTATCGGGGGGGAGGGTGAGCAATCAGCCCCAGCATTTT
d_gene: NA
v_gene: TRBV27
len: 17
abundance: NA
j_gene: TRBJ1-5

CDR3aa: CASSLGGGAGETQYF
CDR3nt: TGTGCCAGCAGCTTGGGCGGGGGGGCGGGGGAGACCCAGTACTTC
d_gene: TRBD2
v_gene: TRBV5-4
len: 15
abundance: NA
j_gene: TRBJ2-5

CDR3aa: CAIGQGDNTEAFF
CDR3nt: TGTGCCATCGGACAGGGGGACAACACTGAAGCTTTCTTT
d_gene: TRBD1
v_gene: TRBV10-3
len: 13
abundance: NA
j_gene: TRBJ1-1

CDR3aa: CASSQEGHGNQPQHF
CDR3nt: TGCGCCAGCAGCCAAGAGGGACACGGCAATCAGCCCCAGCATTTT
d_gene: NA
v_gene: TRBV4-1
len: 15
abundance: few
j_gene: TRBJ1-5

CDR3aa: CASSLAAAGGPETQYF
CDR3nt: TGTGCCAGCAGTTTAGCGGCGGCGGGGGGGCCTGAGACCCAGTACTTC
d_gene: TRBD2
v_gene: TRBV27
len: 16
abundance: NA
j_gene: TRBJ2-5

CDR3aa: CASSWTGTGEDQPQHF
CDR3nt: TGTGCCAGTAGTTGGACCGGGACAGGGGAAGATCAGCCCCAGCATTTT
d_gene: TRBD1
v_gene: TRBV19
len: 16
abundance: few
j_gene: TRBJ1-5

CDR3aa: CASSSQGGANGYTF
CDR3nt: TGTGCCAGCAGTTCCCAAGGCGGCGCGAATGGCTACACCTTC
d_gene: NA
v_gene: TRBV6-5
len: 14
abundance: many
j_gene: TRBJ1-2

CDR3aa: CASSLTGNPGNTIYF
CDR3nt: TGCGCCAGCAGCTTAACAGGGAATCCTGGAAACACCATATATTTT
d_gene: NA
v_gene: TRBV5-1
len: 15
abundance: NA
j_gene: TRBJ1-3

CDR3aa: CASSQDRGGLGQPQHF
CDR3nt: TGCGCCAGCAGCCAAGATCGAGGGGGCCTGGGCCAGCCCCAGCATTTT
d_gene: TRBD1
v_gene: TRBV4-3
len: 16
abundance: NA
j_gene: TRBJ1-5

CDR3aa: CASSSGQGSSYEQYF
CDR3nt: TGTGCCAGCAGTTCCGGACAGGGGAGCTCCTACGAGCAGTACTTC
d_gene: TRBD1
v_gene: TRBV27
len: 15
abundance: NA
j_gene: TRBJ2-7

CDR3aa: CATSTRESNQPQHF
CDR3nt: TGTGCCACCAGCACCCGAGAGAGCAATCAGCCCCAGCATTTT
d_gene: NA
v_gene: TRBV15
len: 14
abundance: NA
j_gene: TRBJ1-5

CDR3aa: CASSFAGSYGYTF
CDR3nt: TGTGCCAGCAGTTTTGCAGGGTCCTATGGCTACACCTTC
d_gene: NA
v_gene: TRBV28
len: 13
abundance: NA
j_gene: TRBJ1-2

CDR3aa: CASSFAHPNVNEQFF
CDR3nt: TGTGCCAGCAGCTTCGCACACCCAAATGTAAATGAGCAGTTCTTC
d_gene: NA
v_gene: TRBV7-2
len: 15
abundance: NA
j_gene: TRBJ2-1

CDR3aa: CAIGADQDTEAFF
CDR3nt: TGTGCCATCGGGGCTGATCAGGATACTGAAGCTTTCTTT
d_gene: NA
v_gene: TRBV10-3
len: 13
abundance: NA
j_gene: TRBJ1-1